Detailed here is one TCR beta chain. Its cognate antigen is unknown. The V segment lost 1 base and the J segment 1 base; nucleotides outside the gene matches: 4. The CDR3 consists of 15 residues. The V gene's germline CDR1 is GTSNPN and CDR2 SVGIG (reference sequence). This sample is part of a study of shared clonotypes between healthy human individuals. Whole-study results and caveats: Unshared clonotypes carried lower generation probabilities than those common to all four donors.

TCRdb's copy holds only in-frame clones and misses some; the assay was immunoSEQ multiplex PCR. The table lists a few hundred thousand clones, almost 97% of them singletons. Only Caucasian adults living in Nashville, Tennessee made up the donor group. The sequenced sample was naive CD4+ T cells sorted from blood. The subset: CD45RA+ positively selected. The receptor was isolated from a woman in her twenties or thirties in good health. The chain recombines TRBV30 with TRBJ1-2; 9 bases line up with TRBD1. CDR3 bases: TGTGCCTGGAGTGCCGGGACAGGGAATAACTATGGCTACACCTTC. Translation gives CAWSAGTGNNYGYTF.